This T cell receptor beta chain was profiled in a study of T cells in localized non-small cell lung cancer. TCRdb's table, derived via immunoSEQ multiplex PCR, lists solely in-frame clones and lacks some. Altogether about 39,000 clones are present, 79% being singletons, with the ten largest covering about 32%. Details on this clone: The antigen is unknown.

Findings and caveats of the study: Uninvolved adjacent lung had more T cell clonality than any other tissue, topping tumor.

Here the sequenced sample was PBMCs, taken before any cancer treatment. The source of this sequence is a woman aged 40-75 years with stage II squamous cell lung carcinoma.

The CDR3 sequence is CASTEGGGRYEQYV. The DNA of the CDR3 is TGTGCCAGCACCGAGGGCGGGGGGCGATACGAGCAGTACGTC. The chain has TRBV6-6 and TRBJ2-7, with 8 bases aligning to TRBD2. This CDR3 region has 14 residues. Germline loops: CDR1 MNHNY, CDR2 SVGAGI (reference sequence). With 7 bases clipped from V and 4 bases from J, the junction kept 9 bases outside the gene matches.